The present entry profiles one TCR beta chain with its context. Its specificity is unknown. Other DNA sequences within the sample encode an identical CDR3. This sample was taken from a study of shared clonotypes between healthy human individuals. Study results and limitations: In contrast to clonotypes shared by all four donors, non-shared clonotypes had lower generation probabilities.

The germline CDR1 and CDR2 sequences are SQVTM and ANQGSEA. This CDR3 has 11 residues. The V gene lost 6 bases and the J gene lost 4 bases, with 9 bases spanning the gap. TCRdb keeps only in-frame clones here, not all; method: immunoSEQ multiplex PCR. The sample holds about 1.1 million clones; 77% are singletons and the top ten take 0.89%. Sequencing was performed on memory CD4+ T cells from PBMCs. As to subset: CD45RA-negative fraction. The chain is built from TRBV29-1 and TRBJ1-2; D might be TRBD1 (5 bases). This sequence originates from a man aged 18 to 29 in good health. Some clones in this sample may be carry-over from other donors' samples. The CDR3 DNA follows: TGCAGCGTAGGGGAGGGCTATGGCTACACCTTC. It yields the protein CSVGEGYGYTF. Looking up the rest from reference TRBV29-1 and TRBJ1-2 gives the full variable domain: SAVISQKPSRDICQRGTSLTIQCQVDSQVTMMFWYRQQPGQSLTLIATANQGSEATYESGFVIDKFPISRPNLTFSTLTVSNMSPEDSSIYLCSVGEGYGYTFGSGTRLTVV.